This TCR beta chain emerged from a study of cytomegalovirus exposure and HLA in healthy donors. Note on this clone: Relative to the germline gene, one junction end is altered; a read error may explain this.

PCR was performed using 60 Vbeta and 13 Jbeta primers. The repertoire was sequenced with immunoSEQ multiplex PCR; TCRdb's copy has only in-frame clones and lacks some. The repertoire holds 85,000 to 120,000 clones, with roughly 71% as singletons. The CDR3 is 19 residues long. Germline V lookup: CDR1 LGHNA, CDR2 YNFKEQ. Sequenced material: PBMCs. This chain joins TRBV4-2 and TRBJ2-7; a weak D match, TRBD2 (5 bases). The clonotype originates from a male donor in good health and CMV-seropositive. The CDR3 region has the DNA TGTGCCAGCAGCCAAGATTGGGAGCGAGCCGGAGCTAAGTGGTACGAGCAATACTTC. It encodes CASSQDWERAGAKWYEQYF.